Below, 5 T cell receptor beta chains from the same sample are listed, as sequenced in a study of regulatory T cells in long-lasting Graves disease. According to the study, TCR beta libraries were built with iRepertoire HTBI primers and CDR3-region Arm-PCR. TCRdb processed the multiplex PCR reads anew with MiXCR; each CDR3 protein has one entry. The table has 420,000 or so distinct CDR3 sequences, about a quarter seen once. As for time point: persistent/refractory GD, antithyroid drugs over 5 years with positive TRAb. PBMC-derived RNA was used for the TCR library. The source was peripheral blood mononuclear cells (PBMCs), collected when the disease was refractory, from a patient treated with antithyroid drugs. The receptors come from a female donor with Graves disease.

This clonotype was observed at least ten times. This chain joins TRBV28 and TRBJ2-7; TRBD2 matches at 12 bases. V lost 6 bases to trimming and J lost 5 bases; unmatched junction nucleotides: 5. The germline V gene has CDR1 MDHEN and CDR2 SYDVKM. The CDR3 covers 14 residues. CDR3: CASSPSGRVHEQYF. The CDR3 DNA reads TGTGCCAGCAGCCCTAGCGGGAGGGTCCACGAGCAGTACTTC. Looking up the rest from reference TRBV28 and TRBJ2-7 gives the full variable domain: DVKVTQSSRYLVKRTGEKVFLECVQDMDHENMFWYRQDPGLGLRLIYFSYDVKMKEKGDIPEGYSVSREKKERFSLILESASTNQTSMYLCASSPSGRVHEQYFGPGTRLTVT.

This clonotype was found a few times. CDR3 residues: CSVNTGSSGNTIYF. The CDR3 region has the DNA TGCAGCGTGAACACAGGGAGCTCTGGAAACACCATATATTTT. The chain combines TRBV29-1 with TRBJ1-3; tentatively, D is TRBD1 (6 bases). Between the trimmed V and J ends, which lost 6 bases and 0 bases, there was a span of 12 bases. Germline V lookup: CDR1 SQVTM, CDR2 ANQGSEA. The CDR3 contains 14 residues. Complete variable domain (other parts from reference TRBV29-1 and TRBJ1-3): SAVISQKPSRDICQRGTSLTIQCQVDSQVTMMFWYRQQPGQSLTLIATANQGSEATYESGFVIDKFPISRPNLTFSTLTVSNMSPEDSSIYLCSVNTGSSGNTIYFGEGSWLTVV.

This clonotype was observed at least ten times. CDR3 DNA: TGTGCCAGCAGTCGCGGGCAGGGGGCCTACGAGCAGTACTTC. Encoded protein: CASSRGQGAYEQYF. J is TRBJ2-7 and V is TRBV6-1, with TRBD1 matching 7 bases. Germline V gene sequence: CDR1 MNHNS, CDR2 SASEGT. The CDR3 covers 14 residues. V dropped 5 bases and J dropped 2; count of bases not matched to a gene: 6.

This clonotype was seen repeatedly, ten times or more. The V gene is TRBV7-2, the J gene TRBJ1-1; 8 positions match TRBD1. From germline, CDR1 is SGHTA and CDR2 FQGNSA. J was trimmed by 5 bases and V by 4 bases; bases with no gene match: 6. The CDR3 sequence is 14 residues long. The DNA for the CDR3 is TGTGCCAGCAGCTCTATAGGACAGGGAACTGAAGCTTTCTTT. It codes for CASSSIGQGTEAFF.

This chain connects TRBV4-1 to TRBJ1-5; 8 bases map to TRBD1. The V segment lost 4 bases and the J segment 7 bases; nucleotides outside the gene matches: 9. This CDR3 is 15 amino acids long. CDR1 and CDR2 from the germline V gene are MGHRA and YSYEKL. For the CDR3, the DNA is TGCGCCAGCAGCCCTGACAGGGGATTGGGACAGCCCCAGCATTTT. As protein: CASSPDRGLGQPQHF.